This T cell receptor beta chain was observed in a study of blood T cell repertoires in COVID-19. Study overall: From T cells, B-cell-depleted T cells, or PBMCs came the material, which was cDNA or gDNA.

The length of the CDR3 is 13 residues. Trimming took 6 bases from V and 4 from J, leaving 12 bases between them. The germline V gene has CDR1 LGHDT and CDR2 YNNKEL (reference sequence). Original processing methods: Reference gene primer amplification gave nucleated cell count estimates. Produced via immunoSEQ multiplex PCR; TCRdb's table is partial and in-frame only. V and J calls and clone size are given by that table; D and trimming were obtained from the DNA. The sample holds a few hundred thousand clones, about 89% seen once. The chain carries TRBV3-1 (or the pseudogene TRBV3-2) and TRBJ1-2, with D possibly being TRBD1 (6 bases). The sample comprised peripheral blood. This TCR came from a middle-aged man who had recovered from COVID-19. The chain's CDR3 is CASSPTGIYGYTF. DNA of the CDR3: TGTGCCAGCAGTCCGACAGGCATCTATGGCTACACCTTC.